This T cell receptor beta chain derives from a study of T-cell reconstitution after alpha-beta-depleted transplantation in children (dated by TCRdb to 2016 to 2017). Looking at the study overall: Using TCR repertoire profiling, the study quantitatively followed how T-cell immune reconstitution unfolded in children after TCRalphabeta/CD19-depleted allogeneic hematopoietic cell transplantation. General study outcomes and caveats: The apparently early recovery of alphabetaT-cell counts about two months after transplant reportedly depended on only several hundred rapidly expanded clones that came from non-depleted graft cells. The high TCRbeta diversity at day 60 in some patients was ascribed to recipient T cells and intrathymic progenitors that had survived conditioning. Hyperexpanded clone frequencies declined over subsequent months; after one year, T-cell counts and TCRbeta diversity were mostly attributed to newly produced T cells.

Library prep was done by PCR. TCRdb shows the sequencer as Illumina HiSeq 2500. Molecular barcoding was employed in the preparation of TCR libraries, with unique molecular identifiers being used to normalize TCRbeta repertoire quantification. In-frame beta chains were kept once TCRdb had trimmed the public reads at Q25 with fastp and called clones with MiXCR. CDR3 protein sequences are deduplicated, and each keeps its most common genes and DNA. Within this sample are fewer than 750,000 distinct CDR3 sequences, with 23% of them counted one time only. In total, the top ten clones hold roughly 14% of the sample. The treatment or condition label, read with the paper, signifies: allogeneic hematopoietic cell transplantation with graft depleted of TCRalphabeta T cells and CD19 B cells. The transplant recipients were children given TCRalphabeta/CD19-depleted allogeneic hematopoietic cell grafts. V is cut by 2 bases and J by 4 bases, and the space between the germline ends is 14 bases. CDR1 and CDR2 (DFQATT, SNEGSKA) derive from the germline V gene (reference sequence). Reading from cysteine to phenylalanine, the CDR3 counts 15 amino acids. Just the 45-base CDR3 DNA is kept, in frame starting at base 1.

The sample holds many counts of this clonotype. Its antigen has not been determined. No much larger clone exists at a distance of one base, and base qualities are not known. The TCR originated in a boy younger than two who had a stem cell transplant for acute myeloid leukemia, so the T cells may come from the graft donor. The sample here was PBMCs, mostly from graft donor cells, taken 360 days after TCRalphabeta/CD19-depleted stem cell transplant. The V gene is TRBV20-1 and the J gene is TRBJ2-2; 6 matching bases give a weak D call of TRBD1. The nucleotide sequence is TGCAGTGCTAGAAAGGCAGGCAGGGGCACCGGGGAGCTGTTTTTT. Protein translation: CSARKAGRGTGELFF.